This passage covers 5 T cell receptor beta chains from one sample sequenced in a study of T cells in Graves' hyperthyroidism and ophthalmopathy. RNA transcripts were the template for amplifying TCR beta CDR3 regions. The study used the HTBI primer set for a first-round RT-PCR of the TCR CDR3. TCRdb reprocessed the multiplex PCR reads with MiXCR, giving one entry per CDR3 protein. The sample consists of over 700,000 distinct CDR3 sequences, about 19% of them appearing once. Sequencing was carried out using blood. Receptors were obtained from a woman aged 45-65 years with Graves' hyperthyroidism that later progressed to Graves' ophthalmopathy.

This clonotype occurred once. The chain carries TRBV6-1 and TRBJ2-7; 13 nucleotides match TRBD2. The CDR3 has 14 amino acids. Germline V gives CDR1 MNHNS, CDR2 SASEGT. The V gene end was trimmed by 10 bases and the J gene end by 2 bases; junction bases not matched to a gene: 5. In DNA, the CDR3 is TGTGCCACGGGGACTAGCGGGGTAGCCTACGAGCAGTACTTC. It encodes CATGTSGVAYEQYF.

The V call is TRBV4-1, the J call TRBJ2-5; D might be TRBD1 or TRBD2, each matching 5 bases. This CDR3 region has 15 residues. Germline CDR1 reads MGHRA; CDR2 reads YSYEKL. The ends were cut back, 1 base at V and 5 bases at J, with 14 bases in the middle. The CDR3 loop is CASSQAQGVGETQYF. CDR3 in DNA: TGCGCCAGCAGCCAAGCCCAGGGAGTAGGGGAGACCCAGTACTTC.

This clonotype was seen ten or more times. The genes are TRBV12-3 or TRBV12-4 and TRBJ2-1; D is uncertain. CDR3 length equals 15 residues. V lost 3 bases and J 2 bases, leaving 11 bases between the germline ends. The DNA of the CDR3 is TGTGCCAGCAGTTTCGGAGCGAACCCCTACAATGAGCAGTTCTTC. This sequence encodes CASSFGANPYNEQFF.

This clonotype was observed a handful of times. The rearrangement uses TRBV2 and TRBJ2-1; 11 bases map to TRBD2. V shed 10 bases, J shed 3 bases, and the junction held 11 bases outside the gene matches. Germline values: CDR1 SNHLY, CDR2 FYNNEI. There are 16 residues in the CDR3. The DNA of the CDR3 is TGTGCCAACAGGGACCATAGCGGGGGGGTCTACAATGAGCAGTTCTTC. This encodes CANRDHSGGVYNEQFF.

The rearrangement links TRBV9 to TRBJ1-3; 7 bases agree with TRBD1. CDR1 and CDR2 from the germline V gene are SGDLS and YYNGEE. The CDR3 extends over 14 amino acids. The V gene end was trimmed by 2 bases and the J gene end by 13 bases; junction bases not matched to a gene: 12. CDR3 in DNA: TGTGCCAGCAGCGTTCAGCCAGGACAGGCCACGATATATTTT. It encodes CASSVQPGQATIYF. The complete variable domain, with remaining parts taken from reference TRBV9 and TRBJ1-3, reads DSGVTQTPKHLITATGQRVTLRCSPRSGDLSVYWYQQSLDQGLQFLIQYYNGEERAKGNILERFSAQQFPDLHSELNLSSLELGDSALYFCASSVQPGQATIYFGEGSWLTVV.